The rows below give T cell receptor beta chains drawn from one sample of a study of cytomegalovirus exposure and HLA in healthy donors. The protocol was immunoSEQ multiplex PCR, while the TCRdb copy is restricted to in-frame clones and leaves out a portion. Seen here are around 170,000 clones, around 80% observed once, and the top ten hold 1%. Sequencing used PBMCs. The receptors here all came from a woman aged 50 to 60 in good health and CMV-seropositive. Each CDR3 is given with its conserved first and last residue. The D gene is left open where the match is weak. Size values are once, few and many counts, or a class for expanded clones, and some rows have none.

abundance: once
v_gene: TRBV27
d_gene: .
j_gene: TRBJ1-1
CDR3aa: CASSSRRRGDTEAFF
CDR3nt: TGTGCCAGCAGTTCTCGTCGCCGCGGGGACACTGAAGCTTTCTTT

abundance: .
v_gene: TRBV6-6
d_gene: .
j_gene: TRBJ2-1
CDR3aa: CASSLGVAAYNEQFF
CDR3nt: TGTGCCAGCAGTTTAGGAGTAGCGGCCTACAATGAGCAGTTCTTC

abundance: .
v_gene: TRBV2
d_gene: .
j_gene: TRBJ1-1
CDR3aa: CASKTPEMNTEAFF
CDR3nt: TGTGCCAGCAAGACTCCAGAAATGAACACTGAAGCTTTCTTT

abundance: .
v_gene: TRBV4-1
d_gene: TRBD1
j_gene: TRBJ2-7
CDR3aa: CASSQDRSVTGVHEQYF
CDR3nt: TGCGCCAGCAGCCAAGATAGGTCGGTGACAGGGGTCCACGAGCAGTACTTC

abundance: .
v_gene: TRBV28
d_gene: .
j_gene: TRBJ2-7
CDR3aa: CASSSPEGSYEQYF
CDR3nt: TGTGCCAGCAGTTCACCCGAGGGCTCCTACGAGCAGTACTTC

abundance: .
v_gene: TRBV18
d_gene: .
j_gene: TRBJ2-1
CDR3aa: CASSPLDSGVAYNEQFF
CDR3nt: TGTGCCAGCTCACCACTCGACTCGGGGGTAGCGTACAATGAGCAGTTCTTC

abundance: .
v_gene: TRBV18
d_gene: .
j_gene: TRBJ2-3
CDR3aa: CASSPQGGTQYF
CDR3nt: TGTGCCAGCTCACCACAAGGCGGTACGCAGTATTTT

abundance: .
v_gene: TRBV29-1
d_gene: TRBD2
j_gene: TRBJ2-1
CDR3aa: CSVVGQGALAGGYYNEQFF
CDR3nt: TGCAGCGTTGTCGGGCAGGGGGCTTTAGCGGGGGGTTACTACAATGAGCAGTTCTTC

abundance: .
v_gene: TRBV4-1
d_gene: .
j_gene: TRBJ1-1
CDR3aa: CASSQDSGWNTEAFF
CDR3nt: TGCGCCAGCAGCCAAGATTCCGGGTGGAACACTGAAGCTTTCTTT

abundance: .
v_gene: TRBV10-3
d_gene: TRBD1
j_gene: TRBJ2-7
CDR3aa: CAIRHTVWDRVYEQYF
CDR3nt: TGTGCCATCAGACACACCGTATGGGACAGGGTATACGAGCAGTACTTC

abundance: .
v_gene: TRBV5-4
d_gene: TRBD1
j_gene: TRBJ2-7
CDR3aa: CASSLVLGQYSYEQYF
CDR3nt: TGTGCCAGCAGCTTGGTACTGGGACAGTATTCCTACGAGCAGTACTTC

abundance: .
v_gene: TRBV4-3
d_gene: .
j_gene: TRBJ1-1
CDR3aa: CASSQEDGLAEAFF
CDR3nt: TGCGCCAGCAGCCAGGAGGACGGGCTGGCTGAAGCTTTCTTT

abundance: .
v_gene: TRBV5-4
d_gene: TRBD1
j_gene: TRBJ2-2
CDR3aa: CASRPRGKGQLTGELFF
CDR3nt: TGTGCCAGCAGACCTAGGGGGAAGGGACAGCTCACCGGGGAGCTGTTTTTT

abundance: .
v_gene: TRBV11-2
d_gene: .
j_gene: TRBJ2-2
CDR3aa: CASSLVRGNTGELFF
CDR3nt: TGTGCCAGCAGCTTAGTCAGAGGGAACACCGGGGAGCTGTTTTTT

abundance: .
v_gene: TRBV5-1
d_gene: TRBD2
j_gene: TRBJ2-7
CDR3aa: CARVSGRGGWYEQYF
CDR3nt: TGCGCCAGGGTGAGCGGGAGGGGGGGTTGGTACGAGCAGTACTTC

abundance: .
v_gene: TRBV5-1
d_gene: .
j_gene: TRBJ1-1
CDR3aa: CASAGRADTNTEAFF
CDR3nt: TGCGCCAGCGCCGGGAGGGCAGACACCAACACTGAAGCTTTCTTT

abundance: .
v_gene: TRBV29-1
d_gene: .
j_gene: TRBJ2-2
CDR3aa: CSVDEGGTGELFF
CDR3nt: TGCAGCGTTGACGAAGGGGGCACCGGGGAGCTGTTTTTT

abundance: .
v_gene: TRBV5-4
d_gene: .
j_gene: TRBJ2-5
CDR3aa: CASSFAGRETQYF
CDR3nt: TGTGCCAGCAGCTTTGCAGGTCGTGAGACCCAGTACTTC

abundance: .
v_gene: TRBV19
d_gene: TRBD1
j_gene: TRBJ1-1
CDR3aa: CASWDRYRTEAFF
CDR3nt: TGTGCCAGCTGGGACAGATATCGGACTGAAGCTTTCTTT

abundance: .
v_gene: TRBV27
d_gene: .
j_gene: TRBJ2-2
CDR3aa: CASTKRGGFTGELFF
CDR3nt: TGTGCCAGCACAAAACGTGGAGGATTTACCGGGGAGCTGTTTTTT

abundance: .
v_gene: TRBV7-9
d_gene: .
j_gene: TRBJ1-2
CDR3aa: CASSRTGTLGYTF
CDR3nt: TGTGCCAGCAGCAGGACCGGGACACTTGGCTACACCTTC

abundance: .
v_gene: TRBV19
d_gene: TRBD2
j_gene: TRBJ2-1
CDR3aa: CASRQGAGTSGGQGILGQFF
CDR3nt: TGTGCCAGTAGACAGGGCGCCGGGACTAGCGGGGGGCAAGGGATACTGGGGCAGTTCTTC

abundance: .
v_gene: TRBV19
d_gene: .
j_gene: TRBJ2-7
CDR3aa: CASTPAVGGFLEQYF
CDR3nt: TGTGCCAGTACCCCGGCCGTTGGAGGGTTTTTGGAGCAGTACTTC

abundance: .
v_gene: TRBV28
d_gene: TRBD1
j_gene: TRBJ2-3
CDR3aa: CAIEDRRITDTQYF
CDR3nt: TGTGCCATCGAGGACAGGCGAATCACAGATACGCAGTATTTT

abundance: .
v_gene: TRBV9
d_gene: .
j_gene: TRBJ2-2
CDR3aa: CASSVALEGELFF
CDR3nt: TGTGCCAGCAGCGTAGCTCTGGAGGGGGAGCTGTTTTTT

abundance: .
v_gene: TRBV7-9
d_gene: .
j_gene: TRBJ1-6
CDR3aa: CASSLAVAGSPLHF
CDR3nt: TGTGCCAGCAGCTTAGCGGTTGCAGGTTCACCCCTCCACTTT

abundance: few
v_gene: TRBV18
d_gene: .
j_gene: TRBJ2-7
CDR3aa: CASSPTRGRGYEQYF
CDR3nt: TGTGCCAGCTCACCTACGCGGGGGCGCGGGTACGAGCAGTACTTC

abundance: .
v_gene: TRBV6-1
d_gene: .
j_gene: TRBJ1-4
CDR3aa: CASGQGATNEKLFF
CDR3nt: TGTGCCAGCGGGCAAGGGGCAACTAATGAAAAACTGTTTTTT

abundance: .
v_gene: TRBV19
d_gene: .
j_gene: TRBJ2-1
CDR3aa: CASSIGGKNEQFF
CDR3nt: TGTGCCAGTAGTATCGGAGGGAAAAATGAGCAGTTCTTC

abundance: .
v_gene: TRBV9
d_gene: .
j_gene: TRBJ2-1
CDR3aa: CASSVLGAVRDEQFF
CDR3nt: TGTGCCAGCAGCGTTCTGGGAGCAGTGAGGGATGAGCAGTTCTTC

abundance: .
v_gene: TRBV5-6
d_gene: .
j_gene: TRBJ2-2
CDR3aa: CASSLDRGELFF
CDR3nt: TGTGCCAGCAGCTTGGACCGGGGGGAGCTGTTTTTT

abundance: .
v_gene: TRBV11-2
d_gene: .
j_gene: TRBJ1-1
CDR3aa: CASSLYGEAFF
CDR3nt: TGTGCCAGCAGCTTGTACGGTGAAGCTTTCTTT

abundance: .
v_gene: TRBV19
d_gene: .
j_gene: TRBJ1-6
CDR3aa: CATGKSSYNSPLHF
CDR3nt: TGTGCCACCGGGAAAAGCTCCTATAATTCACCCCTCCACTTT

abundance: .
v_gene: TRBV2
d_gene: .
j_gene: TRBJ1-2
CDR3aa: CASTPVGASGYTF
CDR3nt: TGTGCCAGTACCCCTGTGGGGGCATCTGGCTACACCTTC

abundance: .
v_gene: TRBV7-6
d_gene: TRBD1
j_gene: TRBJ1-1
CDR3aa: CASSDRDRRNTEAFF
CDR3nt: TGTGCCAGCAGCGACCGGGACAGAAGGAACACTGAAGCTTTCTTT

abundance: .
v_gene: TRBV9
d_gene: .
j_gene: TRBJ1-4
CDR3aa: CASSVPWDINEKLFF
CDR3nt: TGTGCCAGCAGCGTCCCATGGGACATAAATGAAAAACTGTTTTTT

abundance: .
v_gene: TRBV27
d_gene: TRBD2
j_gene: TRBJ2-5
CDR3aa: CASSSIGLASQETQYF
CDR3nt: TGTGCCAGCAGTTCCATTGGACTAGCGTCTCAAGAGACCCAGTACTTC

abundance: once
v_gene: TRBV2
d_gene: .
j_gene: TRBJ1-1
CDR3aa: CASSHNLNTEAFF
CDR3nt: TGTGCCAGCAGTCATAACTTGAACACTGAAGCTTTCTTT

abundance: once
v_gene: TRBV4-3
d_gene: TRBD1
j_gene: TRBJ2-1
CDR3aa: CASSQRTGGLYNEQFF
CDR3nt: TGCGCCAGCAGCCAAAGAACAGGGGGCCTCTACAATGAGCAGTTCTTC

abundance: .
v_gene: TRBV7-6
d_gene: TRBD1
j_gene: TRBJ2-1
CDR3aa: CASSLGTGGYYNEQFF
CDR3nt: TGTGCCAGCAGCTTAGGGACAGGGGGTTATTACAATGAGCAGTTCTTC

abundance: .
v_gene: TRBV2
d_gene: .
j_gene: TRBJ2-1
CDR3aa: CASSGGLAREPFF
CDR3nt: TGTGCCAGCAGTGGTGGCCTAGCTCGTGAACCGTTCTTC

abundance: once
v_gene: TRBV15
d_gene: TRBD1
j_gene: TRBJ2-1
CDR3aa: CATSEQKGQGAYNEQFF
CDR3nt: TGTGCCACCAGCGAACAAAAAGGACAGGGGGCCTACAATGAGCAGTTCTTC

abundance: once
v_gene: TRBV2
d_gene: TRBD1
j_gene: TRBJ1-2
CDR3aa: CVGGQGMHGYTF
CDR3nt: TGTGTCGGGGGACAGGGAATGCATGGCTACACCTTC